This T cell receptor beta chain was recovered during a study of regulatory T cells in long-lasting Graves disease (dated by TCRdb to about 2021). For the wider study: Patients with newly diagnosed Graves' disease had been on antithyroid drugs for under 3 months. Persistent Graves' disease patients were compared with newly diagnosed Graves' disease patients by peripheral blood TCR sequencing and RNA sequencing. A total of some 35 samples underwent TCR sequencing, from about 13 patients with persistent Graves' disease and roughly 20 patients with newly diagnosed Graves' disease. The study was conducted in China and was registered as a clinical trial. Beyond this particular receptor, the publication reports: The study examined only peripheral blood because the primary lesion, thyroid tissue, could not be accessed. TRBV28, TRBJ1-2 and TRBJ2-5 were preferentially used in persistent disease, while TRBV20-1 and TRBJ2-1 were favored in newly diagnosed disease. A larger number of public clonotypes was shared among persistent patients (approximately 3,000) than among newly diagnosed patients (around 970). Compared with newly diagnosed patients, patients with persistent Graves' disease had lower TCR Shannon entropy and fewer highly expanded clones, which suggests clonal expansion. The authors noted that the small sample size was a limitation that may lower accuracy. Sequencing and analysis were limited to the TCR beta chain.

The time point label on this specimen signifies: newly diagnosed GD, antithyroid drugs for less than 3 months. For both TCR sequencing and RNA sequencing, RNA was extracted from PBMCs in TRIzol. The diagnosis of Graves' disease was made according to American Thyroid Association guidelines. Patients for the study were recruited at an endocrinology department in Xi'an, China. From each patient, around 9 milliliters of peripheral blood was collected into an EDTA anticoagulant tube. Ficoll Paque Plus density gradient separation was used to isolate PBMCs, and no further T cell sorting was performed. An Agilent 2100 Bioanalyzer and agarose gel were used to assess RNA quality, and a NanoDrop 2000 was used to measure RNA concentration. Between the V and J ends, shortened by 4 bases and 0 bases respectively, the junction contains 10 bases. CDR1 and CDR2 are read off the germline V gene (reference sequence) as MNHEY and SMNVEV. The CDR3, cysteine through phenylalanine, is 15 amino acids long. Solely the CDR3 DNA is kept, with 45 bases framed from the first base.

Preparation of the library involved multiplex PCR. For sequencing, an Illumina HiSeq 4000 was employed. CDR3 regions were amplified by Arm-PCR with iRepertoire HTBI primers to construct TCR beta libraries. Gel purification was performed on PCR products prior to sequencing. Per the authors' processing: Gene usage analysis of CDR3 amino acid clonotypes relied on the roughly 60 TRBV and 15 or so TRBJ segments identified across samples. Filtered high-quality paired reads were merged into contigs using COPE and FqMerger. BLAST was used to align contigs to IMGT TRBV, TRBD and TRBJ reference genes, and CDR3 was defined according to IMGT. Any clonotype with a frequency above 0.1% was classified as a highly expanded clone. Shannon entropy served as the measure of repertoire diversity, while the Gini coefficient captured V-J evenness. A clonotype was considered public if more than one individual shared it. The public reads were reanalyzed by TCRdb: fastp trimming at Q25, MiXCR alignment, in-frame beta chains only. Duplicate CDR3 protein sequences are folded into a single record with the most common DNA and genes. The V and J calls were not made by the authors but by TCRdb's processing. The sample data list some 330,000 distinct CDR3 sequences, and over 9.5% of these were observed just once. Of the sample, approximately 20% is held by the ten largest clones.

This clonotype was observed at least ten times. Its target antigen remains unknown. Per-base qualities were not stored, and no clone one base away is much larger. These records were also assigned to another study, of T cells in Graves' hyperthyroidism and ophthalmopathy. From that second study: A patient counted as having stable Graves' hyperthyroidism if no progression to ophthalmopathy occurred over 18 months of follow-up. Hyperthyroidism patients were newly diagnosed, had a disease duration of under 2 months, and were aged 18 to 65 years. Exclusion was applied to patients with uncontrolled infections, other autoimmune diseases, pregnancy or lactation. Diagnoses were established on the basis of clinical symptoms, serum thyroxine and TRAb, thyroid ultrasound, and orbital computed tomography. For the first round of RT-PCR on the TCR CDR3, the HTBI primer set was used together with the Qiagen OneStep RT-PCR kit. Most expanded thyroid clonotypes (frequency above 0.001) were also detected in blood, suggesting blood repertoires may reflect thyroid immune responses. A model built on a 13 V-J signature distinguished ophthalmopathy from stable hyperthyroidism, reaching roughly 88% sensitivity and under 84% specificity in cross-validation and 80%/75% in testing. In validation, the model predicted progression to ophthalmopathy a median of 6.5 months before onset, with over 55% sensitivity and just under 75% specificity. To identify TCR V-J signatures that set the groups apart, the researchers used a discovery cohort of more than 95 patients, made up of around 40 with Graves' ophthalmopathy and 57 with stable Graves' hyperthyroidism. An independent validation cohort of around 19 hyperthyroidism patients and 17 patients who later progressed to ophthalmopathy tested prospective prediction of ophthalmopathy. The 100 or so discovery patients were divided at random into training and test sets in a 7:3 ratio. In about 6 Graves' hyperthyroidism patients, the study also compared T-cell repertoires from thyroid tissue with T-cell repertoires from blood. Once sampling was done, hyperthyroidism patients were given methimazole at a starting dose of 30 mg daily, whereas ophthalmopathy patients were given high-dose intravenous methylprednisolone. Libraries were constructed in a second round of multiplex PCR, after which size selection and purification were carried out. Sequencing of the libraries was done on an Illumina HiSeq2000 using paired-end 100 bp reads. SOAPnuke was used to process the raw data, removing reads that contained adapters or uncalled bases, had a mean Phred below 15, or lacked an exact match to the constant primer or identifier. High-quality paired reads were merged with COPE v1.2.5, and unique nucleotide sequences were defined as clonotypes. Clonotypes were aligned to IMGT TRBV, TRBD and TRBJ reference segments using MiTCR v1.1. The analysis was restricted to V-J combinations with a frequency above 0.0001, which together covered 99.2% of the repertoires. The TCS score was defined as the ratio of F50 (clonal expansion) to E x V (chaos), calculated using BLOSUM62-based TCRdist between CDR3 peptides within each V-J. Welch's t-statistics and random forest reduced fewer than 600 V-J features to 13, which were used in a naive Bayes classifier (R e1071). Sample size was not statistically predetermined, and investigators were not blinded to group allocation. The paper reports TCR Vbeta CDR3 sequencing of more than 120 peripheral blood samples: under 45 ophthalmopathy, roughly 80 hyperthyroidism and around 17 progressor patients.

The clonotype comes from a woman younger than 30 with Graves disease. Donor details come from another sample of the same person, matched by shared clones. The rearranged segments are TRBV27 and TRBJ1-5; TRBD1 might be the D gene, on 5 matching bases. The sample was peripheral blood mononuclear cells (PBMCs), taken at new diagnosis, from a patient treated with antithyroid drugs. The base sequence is TGTGCCAGCAGTTGGGGCAGACTTAGCAATCAGCCCCAGCATTTT. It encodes CASSWGRLSNQPQHF.